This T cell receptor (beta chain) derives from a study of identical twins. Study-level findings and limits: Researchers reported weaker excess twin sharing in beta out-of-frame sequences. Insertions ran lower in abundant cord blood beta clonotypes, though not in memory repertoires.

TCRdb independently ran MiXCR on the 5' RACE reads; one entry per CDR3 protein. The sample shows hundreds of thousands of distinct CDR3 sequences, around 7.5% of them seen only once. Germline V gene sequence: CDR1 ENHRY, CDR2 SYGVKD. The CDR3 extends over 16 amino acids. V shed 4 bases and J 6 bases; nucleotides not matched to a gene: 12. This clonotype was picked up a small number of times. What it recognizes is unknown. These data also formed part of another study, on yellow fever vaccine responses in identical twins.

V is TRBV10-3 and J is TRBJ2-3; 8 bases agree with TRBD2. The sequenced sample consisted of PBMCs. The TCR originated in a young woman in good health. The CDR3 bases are TGTGCCATCAGTGCGAGCGGGGGTAGTCTGACGGATACGCAGTATTTT. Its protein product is CAISASGGSLTDTQYF.